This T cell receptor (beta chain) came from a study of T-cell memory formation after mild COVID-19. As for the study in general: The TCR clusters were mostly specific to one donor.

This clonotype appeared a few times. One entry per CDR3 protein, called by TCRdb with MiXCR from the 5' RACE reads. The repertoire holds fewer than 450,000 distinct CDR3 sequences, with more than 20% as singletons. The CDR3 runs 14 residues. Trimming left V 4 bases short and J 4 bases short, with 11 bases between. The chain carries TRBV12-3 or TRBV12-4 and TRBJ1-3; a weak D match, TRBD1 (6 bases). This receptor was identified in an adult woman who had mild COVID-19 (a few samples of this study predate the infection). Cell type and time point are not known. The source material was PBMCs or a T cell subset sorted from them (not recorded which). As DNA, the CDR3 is TGTGCCAGCAGTTCGCAGGGGTCCGGAAACACCATATATTTT. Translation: CASSSQGSGNTIYF.